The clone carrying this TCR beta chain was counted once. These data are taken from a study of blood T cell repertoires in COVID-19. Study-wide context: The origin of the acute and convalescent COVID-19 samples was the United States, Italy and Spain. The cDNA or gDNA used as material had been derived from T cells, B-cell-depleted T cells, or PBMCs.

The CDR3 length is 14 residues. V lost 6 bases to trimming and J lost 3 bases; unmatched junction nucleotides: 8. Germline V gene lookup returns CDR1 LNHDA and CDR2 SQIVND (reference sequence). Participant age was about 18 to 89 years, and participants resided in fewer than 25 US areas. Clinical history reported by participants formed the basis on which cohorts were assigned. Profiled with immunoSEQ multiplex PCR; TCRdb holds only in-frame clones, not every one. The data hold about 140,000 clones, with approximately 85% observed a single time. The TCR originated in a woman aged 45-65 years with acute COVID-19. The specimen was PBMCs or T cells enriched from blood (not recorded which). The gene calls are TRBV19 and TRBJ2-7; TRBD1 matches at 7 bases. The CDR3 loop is CASRAPGQNYEQYF. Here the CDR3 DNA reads TGTGCCAGTAGAGCACCGGGACAGAACTACGAGCAGTACTTC.